This record covers a single T cell receptor beta chain. Trimming took off 6 bases at V and 3 bases at J, with 20 bases between the two ends. CDR3 length: 16 residues. CDR1 SGHAT and CDR2 FQDESV come from the germline V gene (reference sequence). Libraries were prepared by immunoSEQ multiplex PCR; TCRdb keeps only in-frame clonotypes and omits some of them. This table has 200,000 to 250,000 clones, just under 90% appearing once. The source of the sample is a study of blood T cell repertoires in COVID-19. The sequenced sample consisted of peripheral blood. This sequence joins TRBV11-1 and TRBJ1-2; no clear D. This receptor was obtained from a man aged 25-40 years with COVID-19, enrolled during active disease. This CDR3 is CASSEVAGLRYYGYTF. For the CDR3, the DNA is TGTGCCAGCAGTGAGGTCGCGGGTCTACGTTACTATGGCTACACCTTC.